The 30 T cell receptor beta chains below come from one sample, sequenced in a study of CD8+CD57+ T cells in acquired aplastic anemia. Genomic DNA, serving as template, underwent TCR beta VDJ and CDR3 profiling. TCRdb re-called the reads through MiXCR, storing one row per CDR3 protein. The sample yields 400,000 to 450,000 distinct CDR3 sequences, roughly 64% seen once. The sample taken for sequencing was sorted CD4+, CD8+, or CD8+CD57+ T cells (not recorded which) from PBMCs. All receptors come from a human donor in good health, serving as a control.

Details on this clonotype: One end of the junction is discordant with germline, which a read error may explain. The rearrangement links TRBV9 to TRBJ2-3; D may correspond to TRBD1 or TRBD2 (5 bases each). CDR3 length: 14 amino acids. Germline V gives CDR1 SGDLS, CDR2 YYNGEE. For the CDR3, the DNA is TGTGCCAGCAGCCCGGGACCGGTCACAGGTACGCAGTATTTT. Protein product: CASSPGPVTGTQYF.

Of note for this clonotype: Without the conserved terminal phenylalanine or tryptophan, this CDR3 likely stems from a read error. It is unclear where the CDR3 begins or ends on the DNA, so no DNA is shown, and the CDR3 is as TCRdb lists it. This chain uses TRBV7-8 with TRBJ1-1. The germline gives CDR1 SGHVS, CDR2 FQNEAQ. The CDR3 is 13 amino acids long, termini counted. The chain's CDR3 is CASSQETSGTSYE.

This clonotype has ten or more counts. V usage is TRBV20-1 and J usage is TRBJ2-5; TRBD2 might be the D (5 bases). This CDR3 contains 12 residues. Germline V CDR1 and CDR2: DFQATT, SNEGSKA (reference sequence). V lost 6 bases and J 4 bases, leaving 12 bases between the germline ends. The DNA for the CDR3 is TGCAGTGCAAAGGACTTATTAGAGACCCAGTACTTC. Translation gives CSAKDLLETQYF.

The gene calls are TRBV20-1 and TRBJ2-5; the D call may be TRBD1 or TRBD2 (5 bases each). CDR3 length equals 15 residues. Trimming stripped 3 bases from V and 3 bases from J, with 17 bases between. Germline lookup yields CDR1 DFQATT and CDR2 SNEGSKA (reference sequence). The CDR3 nucleotides read TGCAGTGCTAGTGGGACCCGATCTATGGAAGAGACCCAGTACTTC. Translation: CSASGTRSMEETQYF.

A word on this clonotype: This may be a read error: a much more frequent sequence differs by one nucleotide. This chain uses TRBV5-1 with TRBJ2-3; D may match TRBD1 or TRBD2 (6 bases each). The CDR3 spans 13 residues. CDR1 is SGHRS and CDR2 is YFSETQ in the germline V gene. CDR3 sequence reads: CASSPGATDTRYF. CDR3 sequence (DNA): TGCGCCAGCAGCCCGGGGGCCACAGATACGCGGTATTTT.

V gene TRBV20-1 combines with J gene TRBJ2-5; D gene unclear. V dropped 7 bases and J dropped 5 bases, with 23 bases sitting between them. This CDR3 is 15 amino acids long. CDR1 is DFQATT, CDR2 SNEGSKA, per germline (reference sequence). The CDR3 nucleotides are TGCAGTGGAATGGATGCCAAAGCTGACTGCGAGACCCAGTACTTC. Protein sequence: CSGMDAKADCETQYF.

The gene calls are TRBV20-1 and TRBJ1-3; TRBD1 might be the D (5 bases). This CDR3 is built from 16 residues. Germline CDR1 reads DFQATT; CDR2 reads SNEGSKA (reference sequence). V was trimmed by 6 bases and J by 2 bases, leaving 20 bases between them. The CDR3 protein is CSADGGIGTAGNTIYF. The CDR3 bases are TGCAGTGCCGACGGGGGTATCGGCACTGCTGGAAACACCATATATTTT.

For this clonotype: The junction shows a germline mismatch at one end, possibly a read error. The chain carries TRBV7-2 and TRBJ1-3; D is perhaps TRBD1 (5 bases). The germline CDR1 and CDR2 sequences are SGHTA and FQGNSA. This CDR3 is 13 amino acids long. The CDR3 DNA reads as TGTGCCAGCAGCTTAGCAAGGGGAAACAAAATGTTTTTT. It yields the protein CASSLARGNKMFF.

CDR3 loop: CASSLQGRKRLAGGGEQFF. The CDR3 DNA reads as TGTGCCAGCAGCTTGCAGGGGAGGAAAAGATTAGCGGGGGGGGGAGAGCAGTTCTTC. The rearrangement joins TRBV5-4 to TRBJ2-1, with TRBD2 matching 11 bases. Germline CDR1 and CDR2: SGHNT and YYREEE (reference sequence). CDR3 length: 19 residues. V lost 1 base to trimming and J lost 10 bases; unmatched junction nucleotides: 19.

The gene calls are TRBV19 and TRBJ2-7; D ambiguous. The CDR3 length is 13 residues. V was trimmed by 4 bases and J by 0 bases, leaving 7 bases between them. Germline V gene lookup returns CDR1 LNHDA and CDR2 SQIVND (reference sequence). The CDR3 nucleotides read TGTGCCAGTAGTAAGGGTCGCTCCTACGAGCAGTACTTC. It encodes CASSKGRSYEQYF.

This clonotype was counted a single time. This rearrangement joins TRBV5-1 to TRBJ1-1, with 8 bases identical to TRBD1. J gave up 1 base and V 4 bases, and 6 bases lay outside the gene matches. Germline V lookup: CDR1 SGHRS, CDR2 YFSETQ. CDR3 length: 15 residues. DNA of the CDR3: TGCGCCAGCAGCCATCTCGACAGGGGGAACACTGAAGCTTTCTTT. This gives the protein CASSHLDRGNTEAFF.

The chain uses TRBV7-9 and TRBJ2-6; D call uncertain. Per the germline V gene, CDR1 is SEHNR and CDR2 is FQNEAQ (reference sequence). V lost 4 bases and J lost 15, with 1 base in between. The CDR3 has 8 amino acids. This CDR3 reads CASSSLTF. CDR3 bases: TGTGCCAGCAGCTCCCTGACTTTC.

The chain is built from TRBV12-3 or TRBV12-4 and TRBJ1-6; perhaps TRBD1 as D (6 bases). CDR3 length: 14 amino acids. The V end was cut by 5 bases, the J end by 19 bases, with 24 bases between. As DNA, the CDR3 is TGTGCCAGCAGTCGGGACGGGGGGCATGAAAAACTGCACTTT. Its translation: CASSRDGGHEKLHF.

This sequence joins TRBV5-1 and TRBJ1-6, with D unresolved. V was pared by 4 bases and J by 9 bases, with 17 bases between. The CDR3 runs to 15 residues. Per the germline V gene, CDR1 is SGHRS and CDR2 is YFSETQ. For the CDR3, the DNA is TGCGCCAGCAGCCACCGCGGGTTGGATAGTTCACCCCTCCACTTT. Protein sequence: CASSHRGLDSSPLHF.

This clonotype appeared a few times. This may come from a read error, since a much larger clone is one base off. This chain connects TRBV20-1 to TRBJ1-3, with D maybe TRBD1 (6 bases). Per germline, CDR1 DFQATT and CDR2 SNEGSKA (reference sequence). This CDR3 contains 16 residues. The CDR3 nucleotides are TGCGGTGCCCTAGACCGGGACACGAGCTCTGGAAACACCATATATTTT. This codes for CGALDRDTSSGNTIYF.

This clonotype was seen repeatedly, ten times or more. The gene calls are TRBV9 and TRBJ2-1, with 11 bases aligning to TRBD2. The CDR3 is 15 amino acids. With V trimmed by 3 bases and J by 4 bases, 3 bases remained unmatched. The V gene's germline CDR1 is SGDLS and CDR2 YYNGEE. The CDR3 loop is CASSARLAGYNEQFF. In nucleotides, the CDR3 is TGTGCCAGCAGCGCGAGACTAGCGGGGTACAATGAGCAGTTCTTC.

This clonotype was recorded many times. This chain links TRBV3-1 with TRBJ2-1; D gene ambiguous. CDR3 size: 12 residues. V dropped 6 bases and J dropped 7 bases, with 10 bases sitting between them. Germline V gene lookup returns CDR1 LGHDT and CDR2 YNNKEL (reference sequence). DNA for the CDR3: TGTGCCAGCAGTCGCTTGGGGAATGAGCAGTTCTTC. The encoded protein is CASSRLGNEQFF.

This clonotype was seen more than once but under ten times. The chain uses TRBV10-1 and TRBJ2-7; D is possibly TRBD1 or TRBD2 (6 bases each). Trimming stripped 0 bases from V and 6 bases from J, with 15 bases between. This CDR3 has 15 residues. The V gene's germline CDR1 is WNHNN and CDR2 SYGVQD (reference sequence). CDR3 loop: CASSESNGGPCEQYF. CDR3 coding DNA: TGCGCCAGCAGTGAGTCGAACGGGGGCCCCTGCGAGCAGTACTTC.

About this clonotype: At one boundary the junction diverges from the germline segment, which might be a read error. V gene TRBV5-1 combines with J gene TRBJ1-4; D uncertain. In germline, CDR1 is SGHRS, CDR2 YFSETQ. The CDR3 runs to 15 residues. In DNA form, the CDR3 reads TGCGCCAGCAGCTTGGCGCCGAGTAACTTTGAAAGACTGTTTTTT. Protein: CASSLAPSNFERLFF.

In its sample, this clonotype was seen once. At one of its ends the junction is not consistent with the germline gene, which may arise from a read error. This chain uses TRBV7-2 with TRBJ2-7; D is undetermined. The CDR3 totals 14 residues. From germline, CDR1 is SGHTA and CDR2 FQGNSA. Written as DNA, the CDR3 is TGTGCCAGCAGCACCTACCACGCTGCGGCCGACGACCAGTTC. It encodes CASSTYHAAADDQF.

The chain has TRBV13 and TRBJ2-1; 13 positions match TRBD2. CDR3 size: 14 residues. Germline V gives CDR1 PRHDT, CDR2 FYEKMQ (reference sequence). J lost 9 bases, V lost 5 bases, and 4 bases had no gene match. Here the CDR3 reads CASSPRTSGSEQFF. CDR3 bases: TGTGCCAGCAGCCCCAGGACTAGCGGGAGTGAGCAGTTCTTC.

This chain connects TRBV20-1 to TRBJ1-4; the match to TRBD1 covers 10 bases. Per germline, CDR1 DFQATT and CDR2 SNEGSKA (reference sequence). With 6 bases clipped from V and 9 bases from J, the junction kept 10 bases outside the gene matches. This CDR3 has 14 residues. The CDR3 sequence is CSALPGQGNKKLFF. The DNA for the CDR3 is TGCAGTGCGCTACCGGGACAGGGGAACAAAAAACTGTTTTTT.

The sample holds many counts of this clonotype. The chain has TRBV10-3 and TRBJ1-2, with TRBD1 as a possible D gene (5 bases). This CDR3 has 15 amino acids. Trimming removed 11 bases from V and 2 bases from J, with 21 bases in between. Per germline, CDR1 ENHRY and CDR2 SYGVKD. The CDR3 region is CASNPRRDGNYGYTF. CDR3 sequence (DNA): TGTGCCTCTAACCCCCGGCGGGACGGGAACTATGGCTACACCTTC.

A remark on this clonotype: An end of the junction does not agree with germline; a read error may underlie this. The chain is built from TRBV7-2 and TRBJ2-7; D tentatively reads TRBD1 or TRBD2 (5 bases each). The germline CDR1 and CDR2 sequences are SGHTA and FQGNSA. The CDR3 spans 13 residues. The CDR3 nucleotides are TGCGCCAGCGGACGGGACCTTCTTCGCAAGCAGTACTTC. Amino acid sequence: CASGRDLLRKQYF.

The rearrangement links TRBV15 to TRBJ1-1; the D is unclear. CDR1 is LNHNV, CDR2 YYDKDF, per germline (reference sequence). Trimming pared 5 bases from V and 5 bases from J, leaving 18 bases between. CDR3 length: 15 residues. The DNA of the CDR3 is TGTGCCACCAGCTCCTCCCGCGTATCACAGACTGAAGCTTTCTTT. Translation gives CATSSSRVSQTEAFF.

The CDR3 sequence: CASMASQETQYF. The CDR3 nucleotides read TGTGCCAGCATGGCTAGCCAAGAGACCCAGTACTTC. V and J are TRBV2 and TRBJ2-5; D is ambiguous. Trimming took off 7 bases at V and 1 base at J, with 7 bases between the two ends. The germline V gene encodes CDR1 SNHLY and CDR2 FYNNEI. The CDR3 totals 12 residues.

The CDR3 DNA reads TGTGCCAGCAGCTTGGTTGGGAAGTGGGCGGGGGGCCTCCAAGAGACCCAGTACTTC. Amino acids: CASSLVGKWAGGLQETQYF. The chain uses TRBV5-6 and TRBJ2-5; 8 bases match TRBD2. V was pared by 0 bases and J by 1 base, with 14 bases of the junction left unmatched. The germline gives CDR1 SGHDT, CDR2 YYEEEE. The CDR3 sequence is 19 residues long.

The chain employs TRBV10-2 and TRBJ1-2; TRBD1 matches at 9 bases. Trimming at V came to 3 bases and at J to 6 bases, leaving 8 bases not matched to a gene. The CDR3 is made up of 15 amino acids. Germline CDR1 and CDR2: WSHSY and SAAADI. CDR3 residues: CASSESGQGQDGYTF. The CDR3 coding sequence is TGCGCCAGCAGTGAATCGGGACAGGGTCAGGATGGCTACACCTTC.

This clonotype was recorded many times. This chain uses TRBV3-1 with TRBJ2-6; the D is unclear. The CDR3 contains 15 residues. Per germline, CDR1 LGHDT and CDR2 YNNKEL (reference sequence). Between the trimmed V and J ends, which lost 0 bases and 0 bases, there was a span of 3 bases. In DNA, the CDR3 is TGTGCCAGCAGCCAAGACCACTCTGGGGCCAACGTCCTGACTTTC. Protein product: CASSQDHSGANVLTF. The variable domain in full, completed from reference TRBV3-1 and TRBJ2-6, reads DTAVSQTPKYLVTQMGNDKSIKCEQNLGHDTMYWYKQDSKKFLKIMFSYNNKELIINETVPNRFSPKSPDKAHLNLHINSLELGDSAVYFCASSQDHSGANVLTFGAGSRLTVL.

This clonotype has just a few counts. One junction end disagrees with the germline gene, perhaps due to a read error. The chain employs TRBV15 and TRBJ1-4; a possible D gene is TRBD1 (5 bases). The germline V gene encodes CDR1 LNHNV and CDR2 YYDKDF (reference sequence). The CDR3 length is 15 residues. CDR3 sequence: CATSRDWGGGEELFF. In DNA, the CDR3 is TGTGCCACCAGCAGAGATTGGGGCGGGGGTGAAGAACTGTTTTTT.